This T cell receptor (beta chain) was sequenced during a study of shared clonotypes between healthy human individuals. Clones were sequenced by immunoSEQ multiplex PCR, and TCRdb holds only the in-frame ones, with some missing. Here the sample spans some 1,600,000 clones, around 98% being singletons. Germline CDR1 reads WSHSY; CDR2 reads SAAADI. CDR3 size: 17 residues. V was shortened by 3 bases and J by 3 bases, with 21 bases between the two germline ends. This clonotype was sampled from a man under 40 in good health. The sample consisted of naive CD4+ T cells sorted from blood. Subset indicated: CD45RA+ positively selected. The chain links TRBV10-2 to TRBJ2-7; D is unclear. CDR3 in amino acids: CASSESIITALGYEQYF. The DNA of the CDR3 is TGCGCCAGCAGTGAATCCATAATTACAGCCCTGGGCTACGAGCAGTACTTC.